The T cell receptor (beta chain) described here comes from a study of shared clonotypes between healthy human individuals. Germline assignment: CDR1 LGHNA and CDR2 YSLEER. V shed 0 bases and J 6 bases; nucleotides not matched to a gene: 4. The CDR3 sequence is 14 residues long. Naive-designated CD8 cells lacked CD45RO, were positively enriched for CCR7, and omitted terminally differentiated effector memory CD45RA+ cells. Genomic DNA from each subset was divided evenly over several immunoSEQ plates. Here immunoSEQ multiplex PCR was the method, and the copy in TCRdb shows in-frame clones only, minus some. The data contain more than 2 million clones, about 95% of them singletons. Worth noting for this clone: Antigen unknown.

Study-wide findings and caveats: What limited the represented genetic and exposure-history diversity was the small number of donors.

The V gene is TRBV4-3, the J gene TRBJ2-7, with TRBD1 identical over 8 bases. Sequenced sample: naive CD8+ T cells sorted from blood. The origin of this receptor is a man aged 18 to 30 in good health. CDR3 in DNA: TGCGCCAGCAGCCAAGAAGGACAGGGCCGCGAGCAGTACTTC. As protein: CASSQEGQGREQYF.